This TCR beta chain comes out of a study of T-cell memory formation after mild COVID-19. The germline V and J ends were trimmed by 5 bases and 0 bases, with 1 base remaining between them. Germline CDR1 is ENHRY and CDR2 is SYGVKD. The CDR3 is 12 residues long. TCRdb re-analysed the 5' RACE reads in MiXCR, keeping a single row per CDR3 protein. Of around 340,000 distinct CDR3 sequences in the sample, roughly an eighth were seen once. This clonotype was detected only once. The sample consisted of PBMCs or a T cell subset sorted from them (not recorded which). V and J are TRBV10-3 and TRBJ1-4; D unresolved. This receptor was identified in a man between 18 and 29 years old who had mild COVID-19 (a few samples of this study predate the infection). Cell type and time point are not known. Here the CDR3 reads CAISSTNEKLFF. The CDR3 coding sequence is TGTGCCATCAGTTCAACTAATGAAAAACTGTTTTTT.